This T cell receptor beta chain was identified during a study of T cells in Graves' hyperthyroidism and ophthalmopathy. Study background: Peripheral blood draws took place at initial diagnosis, ahead of any treatment. Study results and caveats: Ophthalmopathy got predicted by the model a median roughly 6.4 months before its onset.

This clonotype appeared many times. The antigen remains unidentified. TCR beta CDR3 region amplification was performed from RNA transcripts. The HTBI primer set was used in a first-round RT-PCR of the TCR CDR3. TCRdb used MiXCR to reprocess the multiplex PCR reads, holding one entry per CDR3 protein. Of around 520,000 distinct CDR3 sequences listed, 24% are singletons. Trimming cost V 5 bases and J 4 bases; bases outside gene matches: 6. The CDR3 is 14 residues long. Germline V gene sequence: CDR1 SEHNR, CDR2 FQNEAQ (reference sequence). Each ophthalmopathy patient scored at least 3 on the Clinical Activity Score and at least 4 on NOSPECS grade, with duration under 3 months.

The origin of this receptor is a woman aged 30 to 39 with Graves' ophthalmopathy. The sequenced sample was blood. The V gene is TRBV7-9, the J gene TRBJ1-1, with TRBD1 identical over 8 bases. This CDR3 is CASSGGQGITEAFF. DNA of the CDR3: TGTGCCAGCAGCGGCGGACAGGGAATCACTGAAGCTTTCTTT.